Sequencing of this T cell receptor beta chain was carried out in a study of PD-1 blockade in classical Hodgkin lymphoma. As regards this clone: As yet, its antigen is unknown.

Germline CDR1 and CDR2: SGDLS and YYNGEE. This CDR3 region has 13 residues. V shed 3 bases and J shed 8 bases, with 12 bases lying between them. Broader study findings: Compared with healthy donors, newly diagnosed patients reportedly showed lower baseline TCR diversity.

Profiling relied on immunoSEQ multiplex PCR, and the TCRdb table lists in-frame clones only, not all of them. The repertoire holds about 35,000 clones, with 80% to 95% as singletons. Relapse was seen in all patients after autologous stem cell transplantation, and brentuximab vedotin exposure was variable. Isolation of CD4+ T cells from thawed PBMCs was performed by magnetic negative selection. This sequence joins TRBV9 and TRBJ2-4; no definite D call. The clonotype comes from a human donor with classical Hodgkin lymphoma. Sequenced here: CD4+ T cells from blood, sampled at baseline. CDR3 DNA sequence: TGTGCCAGCAGCGGCGTTCTCCGGGACATTCAGTACTTC. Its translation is CASSGVLRDIQYF. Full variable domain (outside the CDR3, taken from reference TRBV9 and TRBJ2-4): DSGVTQTPKHLITATGQRVTLRCSPRSGDLSVYWYQQSLDQGLQFLIQYYNGEERAKGNILERFSAQQFPDLHSELNLSSLELGDSALYFCASSGVLRDIQYFGAGTRLSVL.